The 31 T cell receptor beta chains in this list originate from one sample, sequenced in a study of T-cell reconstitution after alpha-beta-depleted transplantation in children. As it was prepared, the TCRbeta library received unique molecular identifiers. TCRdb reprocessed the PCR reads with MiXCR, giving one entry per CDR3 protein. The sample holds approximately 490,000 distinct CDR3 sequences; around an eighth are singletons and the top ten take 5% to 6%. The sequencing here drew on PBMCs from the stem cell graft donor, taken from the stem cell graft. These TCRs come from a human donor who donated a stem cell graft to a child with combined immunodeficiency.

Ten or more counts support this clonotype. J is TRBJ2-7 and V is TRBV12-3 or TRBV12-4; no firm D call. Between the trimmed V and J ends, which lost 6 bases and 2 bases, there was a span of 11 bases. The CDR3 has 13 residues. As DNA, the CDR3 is TGTGCCAGCAGCCCGGGTAGGCCCTACGAGCAGTACTTC. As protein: CASSPGRPYEQYF.

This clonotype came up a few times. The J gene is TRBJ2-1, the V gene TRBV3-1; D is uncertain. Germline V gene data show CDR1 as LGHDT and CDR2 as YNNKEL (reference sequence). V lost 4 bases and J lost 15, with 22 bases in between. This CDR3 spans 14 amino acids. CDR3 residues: CASSRNLDTAEMFF. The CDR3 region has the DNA TGTGCCAGCAGCCGTAACCTTGACACTGCGGAAATGTTCTTC.

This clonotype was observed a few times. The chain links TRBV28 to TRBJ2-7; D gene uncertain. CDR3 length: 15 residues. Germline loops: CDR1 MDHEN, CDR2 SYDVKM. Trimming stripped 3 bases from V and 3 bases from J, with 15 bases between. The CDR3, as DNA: TGTGCCAGCAGTTTTGGTTCGCAGGCAGTCTACGAGCAGTACTTC. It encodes CASSFGSQAVYEQYF.

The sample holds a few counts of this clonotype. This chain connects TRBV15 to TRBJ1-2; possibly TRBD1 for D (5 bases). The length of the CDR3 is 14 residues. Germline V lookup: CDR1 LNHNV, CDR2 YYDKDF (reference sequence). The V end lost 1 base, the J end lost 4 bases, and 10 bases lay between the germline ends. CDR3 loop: CATSRAGVSYGYTF. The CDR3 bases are TGTGCCACCAGCAGAGCGGGGGTGTCCTATGGCTACACCTTC. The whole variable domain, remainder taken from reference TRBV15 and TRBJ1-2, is DAMVIQNPRYQVTQFGKPVTLSCSQTLNHNVMYWYQQKSSQAPKLLFHYYDKDFNNEADTPDNFQSRRPNTSFCFLDIRSPGLGDTAMYLCATSRAGVSYGYTFGSGTRLTVV.

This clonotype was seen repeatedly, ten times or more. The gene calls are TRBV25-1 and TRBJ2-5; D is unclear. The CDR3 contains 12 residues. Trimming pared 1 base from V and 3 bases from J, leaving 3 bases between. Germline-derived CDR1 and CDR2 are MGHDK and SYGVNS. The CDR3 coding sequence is TGTGCCAGCAGTGAATTGGAAGAGACCCAGTACTTC. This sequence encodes CASSELEETQYF. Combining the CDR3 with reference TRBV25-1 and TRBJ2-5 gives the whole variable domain EADIYQTPRYLVIGTGKKITLECSQTMGHDKMYWYQQDPGMELHLIHYSYGVNSTEKGDLSSESTVSRIRTEHFPLTLESARPSHTSQYLCASSELEETQYFGPGTRLLVL.

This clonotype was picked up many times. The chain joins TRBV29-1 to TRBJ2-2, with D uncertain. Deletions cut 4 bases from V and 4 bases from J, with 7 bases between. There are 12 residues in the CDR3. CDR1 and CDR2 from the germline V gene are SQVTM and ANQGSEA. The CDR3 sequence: CSVGRFTGELFF. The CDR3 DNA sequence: TGCAGCGTTGGAAGGTTCACCGGGGAGCTGTTTTTT.

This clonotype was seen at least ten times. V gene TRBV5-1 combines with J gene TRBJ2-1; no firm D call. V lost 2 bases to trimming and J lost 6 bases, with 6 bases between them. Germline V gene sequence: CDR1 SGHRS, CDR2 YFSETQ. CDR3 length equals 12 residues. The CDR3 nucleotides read TGCGCCAGCAGCTTCTTACTCAATGAGCAGTTCTTC. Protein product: CASSFLLNEQFF.

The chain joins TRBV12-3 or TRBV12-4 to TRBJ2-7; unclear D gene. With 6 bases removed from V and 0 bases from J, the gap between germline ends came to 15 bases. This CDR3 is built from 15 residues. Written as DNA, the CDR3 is TGTGCCAGCAGCCGAGCAACTTCAAGCTCCTACGAGCAGTACTTC. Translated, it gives CASSRATSSSYEQYF.

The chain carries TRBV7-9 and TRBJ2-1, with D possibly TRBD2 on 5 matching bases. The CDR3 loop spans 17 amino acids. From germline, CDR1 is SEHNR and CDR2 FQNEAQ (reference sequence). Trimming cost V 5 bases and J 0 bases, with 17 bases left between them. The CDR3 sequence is CASSHLDYLSSYNEQFF. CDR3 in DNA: TGTGCCAGCAGCCACCTCGACTATCTGAGCTCCTACAATGAGCAGTTCTTC.

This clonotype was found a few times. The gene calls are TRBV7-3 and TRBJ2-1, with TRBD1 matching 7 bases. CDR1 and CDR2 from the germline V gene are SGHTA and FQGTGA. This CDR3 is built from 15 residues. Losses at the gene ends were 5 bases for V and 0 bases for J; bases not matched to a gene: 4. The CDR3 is CASSMGQSSYNEQFF. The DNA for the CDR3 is TGTGCCAGCAGCATGGGACAGAGCTCCTACAATGAGCAGTTCTTC.

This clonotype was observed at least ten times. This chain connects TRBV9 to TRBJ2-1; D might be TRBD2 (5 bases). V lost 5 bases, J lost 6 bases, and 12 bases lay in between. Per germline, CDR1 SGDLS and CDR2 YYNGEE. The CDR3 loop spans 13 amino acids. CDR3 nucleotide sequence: TGTGCCAGCAGTGTCGGGCTAGCCAATGAGCAGTTCTTC. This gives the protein CASSVGLANEQFF.

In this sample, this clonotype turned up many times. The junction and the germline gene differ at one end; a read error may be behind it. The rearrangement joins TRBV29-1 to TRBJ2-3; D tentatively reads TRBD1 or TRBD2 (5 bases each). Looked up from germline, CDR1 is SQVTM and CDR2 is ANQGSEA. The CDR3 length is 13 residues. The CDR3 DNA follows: TGCATCGTTGGGGGAGATGGCACAGATACGCAGTATTTT. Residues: CIVGGDGTDTQYF.

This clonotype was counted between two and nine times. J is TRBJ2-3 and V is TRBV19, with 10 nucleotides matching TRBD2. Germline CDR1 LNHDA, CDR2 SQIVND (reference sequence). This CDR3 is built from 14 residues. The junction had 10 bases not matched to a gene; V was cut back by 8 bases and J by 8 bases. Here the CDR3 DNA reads TGTGCCAGTGGAAGCGGGAGGGCCGAGACTACGCAGTATTTT. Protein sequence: CASGSGRAETTQYF.

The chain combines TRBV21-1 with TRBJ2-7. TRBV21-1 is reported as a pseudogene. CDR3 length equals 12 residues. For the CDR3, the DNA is TGTGCCAACCACAGGAGCTCCTACGAGCAGTACTTC. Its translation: CANHRSSYEQYF.

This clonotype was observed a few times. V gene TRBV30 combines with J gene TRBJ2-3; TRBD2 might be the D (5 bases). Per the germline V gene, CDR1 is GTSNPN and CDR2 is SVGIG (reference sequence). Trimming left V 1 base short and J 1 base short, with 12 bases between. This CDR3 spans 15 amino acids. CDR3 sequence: CAWSGEWTGTDTQYF. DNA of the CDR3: TGTGCCTGGAGTGGGGAATGGACTGGCACAGATACGCAGTATTTT.

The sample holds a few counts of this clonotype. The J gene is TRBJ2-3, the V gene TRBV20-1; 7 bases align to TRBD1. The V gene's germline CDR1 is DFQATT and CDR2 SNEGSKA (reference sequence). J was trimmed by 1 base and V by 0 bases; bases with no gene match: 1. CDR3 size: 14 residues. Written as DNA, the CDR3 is TGCAGTGCTAGAGATGGACAGGGCACAGATACGCAGTATTTT. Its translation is CSARDGQGTDTQYF.

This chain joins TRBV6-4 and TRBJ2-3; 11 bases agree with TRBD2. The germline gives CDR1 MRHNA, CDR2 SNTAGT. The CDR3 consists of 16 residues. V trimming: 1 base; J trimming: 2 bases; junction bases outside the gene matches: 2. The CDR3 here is CASSDLAGGVTDTQYF. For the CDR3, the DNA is TGTGCCAGCAGTGACTTAGCGGGGGGGGTCACAGATACGCAGTATTTT.

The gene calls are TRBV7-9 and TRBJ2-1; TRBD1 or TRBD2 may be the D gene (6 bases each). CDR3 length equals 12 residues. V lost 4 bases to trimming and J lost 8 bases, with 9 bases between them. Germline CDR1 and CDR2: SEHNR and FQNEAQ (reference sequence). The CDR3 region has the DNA TGTGCCAGCAGCTGGGGGGCACATGAGCAGTTCTTC. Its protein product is CASSWGAHEQFF.

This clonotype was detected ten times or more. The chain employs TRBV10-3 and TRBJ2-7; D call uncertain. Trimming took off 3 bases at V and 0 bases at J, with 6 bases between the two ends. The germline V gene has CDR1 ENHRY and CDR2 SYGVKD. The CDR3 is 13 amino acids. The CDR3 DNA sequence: TGTGCCATCAGTGAAGGGTACTCCTACGAGCAGTACTTC. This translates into CAISEGYSYEQYF.

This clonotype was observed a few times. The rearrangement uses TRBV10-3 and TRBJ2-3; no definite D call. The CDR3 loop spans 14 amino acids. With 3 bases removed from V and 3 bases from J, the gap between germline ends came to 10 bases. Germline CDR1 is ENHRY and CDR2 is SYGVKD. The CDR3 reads CAISEGQVTDTQYF. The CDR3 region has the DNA TGTGCCATCAGTGAAGGGCAGGTAACAGATACGCAGTATTTT.

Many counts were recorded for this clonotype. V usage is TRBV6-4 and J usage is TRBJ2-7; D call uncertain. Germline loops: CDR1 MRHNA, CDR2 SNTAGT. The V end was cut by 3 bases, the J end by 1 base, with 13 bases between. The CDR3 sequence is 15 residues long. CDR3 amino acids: CASSEAAEGSYEQYF. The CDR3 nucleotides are TGTGCCAGCAGTGAGGCGGCGGAAGGATCCTACGAGCAGTACTTC.

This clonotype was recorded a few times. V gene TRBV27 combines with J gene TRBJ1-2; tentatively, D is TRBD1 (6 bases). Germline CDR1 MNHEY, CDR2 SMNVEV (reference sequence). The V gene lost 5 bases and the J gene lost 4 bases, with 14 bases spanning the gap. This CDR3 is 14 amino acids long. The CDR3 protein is CASSPVGGSYGYTF. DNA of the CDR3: TGTGCCAGCAGTCCCGTAGGGGGGTCCTATGGCTACACCTTC.

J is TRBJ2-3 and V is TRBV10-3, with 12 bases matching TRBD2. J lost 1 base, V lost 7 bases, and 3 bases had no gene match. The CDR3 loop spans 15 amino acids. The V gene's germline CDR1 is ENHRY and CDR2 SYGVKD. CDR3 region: CAIMRLAGGTDTQYF. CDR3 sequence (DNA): TGTGCCATCATGAGACTAGCGGGGGGCACAGATACGCAGTATTTT.

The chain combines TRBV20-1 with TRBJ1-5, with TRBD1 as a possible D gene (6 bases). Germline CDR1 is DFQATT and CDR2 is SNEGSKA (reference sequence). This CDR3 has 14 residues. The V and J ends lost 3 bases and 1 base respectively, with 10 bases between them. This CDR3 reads CSASRGASNQPQHF. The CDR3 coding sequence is TGCAGTGCTAGTCGGGGGGCCAGCAATCAGCCCCAGCATTTT.

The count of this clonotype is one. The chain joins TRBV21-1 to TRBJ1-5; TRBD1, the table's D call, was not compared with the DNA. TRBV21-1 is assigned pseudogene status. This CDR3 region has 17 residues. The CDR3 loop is CASSPLSVDSLNQPQHF. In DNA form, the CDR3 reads TGTGCCAGCAGCCCATTAAGCGTCGACAGCCTCAATCAGCCCCAGCATTTT.

For the CDR3, the DNA is TGCGCCAGCAGCCAAACTCGGACCGCCTACAATGAGCAGTTCTTC. This gives the protein CASSQTRTAYNEQFF. V is TRBV4-1 and J is TRBJ2-1; D is unclear. This CDR3 is built from 15 residues. Germline values: CDR1 MGHRA, CDR2 YSYEKL. V was shortened by 2 bases and J by 2 bases, with 10 bases between the two germline ends.

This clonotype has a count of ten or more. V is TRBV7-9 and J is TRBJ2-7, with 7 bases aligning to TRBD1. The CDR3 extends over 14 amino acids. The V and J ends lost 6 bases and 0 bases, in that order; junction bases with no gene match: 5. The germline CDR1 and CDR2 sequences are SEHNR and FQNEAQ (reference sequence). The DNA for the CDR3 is TGTGCCAGCAGTCAGGGACAGAACTCCTACGAGCAGTACTTC. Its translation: CASSQGQNSYEQYF.

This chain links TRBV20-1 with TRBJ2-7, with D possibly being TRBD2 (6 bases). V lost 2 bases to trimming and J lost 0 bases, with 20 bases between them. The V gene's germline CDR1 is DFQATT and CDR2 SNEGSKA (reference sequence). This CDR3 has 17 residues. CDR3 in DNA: TGCAGTGCTAGACCCGGGGCGGAGGGGCCCCACTCCTACGAGCAGTACTTC. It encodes CSARPGAEGPHSYEQYF.

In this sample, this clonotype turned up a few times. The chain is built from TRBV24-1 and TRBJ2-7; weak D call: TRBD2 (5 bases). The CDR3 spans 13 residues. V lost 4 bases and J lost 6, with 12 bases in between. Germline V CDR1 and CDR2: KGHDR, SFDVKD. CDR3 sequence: CATSEGSRAEQYF. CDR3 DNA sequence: TGTGCCACCAGTGAGGGGAGTCGGGCCGAGCAGTACTTC.

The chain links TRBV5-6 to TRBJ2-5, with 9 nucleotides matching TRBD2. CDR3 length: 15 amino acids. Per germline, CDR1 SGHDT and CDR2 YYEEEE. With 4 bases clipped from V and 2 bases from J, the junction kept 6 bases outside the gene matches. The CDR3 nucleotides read TGTGCCAGCAGCCAGGCGCTAGCGGGGCAAGAGACCCAGTACTTC. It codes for CASSQALAGQETQYF.

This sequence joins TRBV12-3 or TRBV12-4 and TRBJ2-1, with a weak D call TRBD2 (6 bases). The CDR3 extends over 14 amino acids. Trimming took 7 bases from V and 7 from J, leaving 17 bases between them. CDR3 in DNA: TGTGCCAGCACCGGGAGTAGGGGTAGGAATGAGCAGTTCTTC. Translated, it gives CASTGSRGRNEQFF.